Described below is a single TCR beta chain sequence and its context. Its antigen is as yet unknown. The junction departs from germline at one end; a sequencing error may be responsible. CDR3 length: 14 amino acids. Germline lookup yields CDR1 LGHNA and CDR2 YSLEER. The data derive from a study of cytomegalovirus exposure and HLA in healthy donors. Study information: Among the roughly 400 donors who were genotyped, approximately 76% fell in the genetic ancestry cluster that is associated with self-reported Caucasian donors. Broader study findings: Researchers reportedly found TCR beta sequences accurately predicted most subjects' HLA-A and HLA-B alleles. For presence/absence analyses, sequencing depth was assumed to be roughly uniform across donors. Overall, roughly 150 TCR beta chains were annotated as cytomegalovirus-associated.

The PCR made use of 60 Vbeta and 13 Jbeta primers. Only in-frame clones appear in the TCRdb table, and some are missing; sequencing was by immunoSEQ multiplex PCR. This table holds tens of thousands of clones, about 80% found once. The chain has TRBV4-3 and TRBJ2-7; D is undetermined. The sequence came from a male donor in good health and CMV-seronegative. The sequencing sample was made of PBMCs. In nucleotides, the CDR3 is TGCGCCAGCAGCCAAGACCCCCAACAGTTCACACCTTCCTTC. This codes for CASSQDPQQFTPSF.